Listed below are T cell receptor beta chains from one sample, sequenced in a study of radiotherapy plus CTLA-4 blockade in lung cancer. Only in-frame clones appear in the TCRdb table, and some are missing; sequencing was by immunoSEQ multiplex PCR. Of tens of thousands of clones listed, 80% to 90% are singletons. This specimen was peripheral blood, taken from a patient treated with radiotherapy plus ipilimumab. These receptors originate from a human donor with non-small cell lung cancer whose response to radiotherapy plus ipilimumab could not be evaluated. Each CDR3 is given with its conserved first and last residue. The D gene is left open where the match is weak. Clone sizes are given selectively: once, few, many, or a class where the clone is expanded.

>.|TRBV15|TRBJ2-4|.
CAVQRDSGKAKNIQYF
TGTGCCGTACAACGGGACTCCGGTAAAGCCAAAAACATTCAGTACTTC
>.|TRBV28|TRBJ2-7|TRBD1
CASSPLRGTGVMNEQYF
TGTGCCAGCAGTCCTCTCCGAGGGACAGGGGTGATGAACGAGCAGTACTTC
>.|TRBV28|TRBJ2-4|.
CASGGQLAKNIQYF
TGTGCCAGCGGGGGACAACTAGCCAAAAACATTCAGTACTTC
>.|TRBV20-1|TRBJ2-3|.
CSKIWRDTQYF
TGCAGTAAAATCTGGAGAGATACGCAGTATTTT
>.|TRBV4-3|TRBJ1-5|.
CASSQATGYSNQPQHF
TGCGCCAGCAGCCAAGCGACAGGTTATAGCAATCAGCCCCAGCATTTT
>.|TRBV4-3|TRBJ2-4|.
CASSPLAGKAAKNIQYF
TGCGCCAGCAGCCCTCTCGCCGGGAAGGCAGCCAAAAACATTCAGTACTTC
>.|TRBV6-6|TRBJ1-3|.
CASSYEAVLSGNTIYF
TGTGCCAGCAGTTACGAGGCGGTCCTCTCTGGAAACACCATATATTTT
>.|TRBV18|TRBJ2-7|TRBD2
CASSLSREVDEQYF
TGTGCCAGCTCACTCTCTCGGGAGGTAGACGAGCAGTACTTC
>.|TRBV28|TRBJ2-6|.
CASSLAGSGANVLTF
TGTGCCAGCAGTTTAGCAGGCTCTGGGGCCAACGTCCTGACTTTC
>.|TRBV28|TRBJ1-4|TRBD1
CASSSSTGTGEKLFF
TGTGCCAGCAGTTCATCGACAGGGACGGGGGAAAAACTGTTTTTT
>few|TRBV9|TRBJ1-1|.
CASSPSSGAAVLNTEAFF
TGTGCCAGCAGCCCTTCCAGTGGGGCTGCGGTTTTGAACACTGAAGCTTTCTTT
>.|TRBV28|TRBJ2-7|TRBD1
CASSLNRGRRDEQYF
TGTGCCAGCAGTTTAAATAGGGGGCGAAGAGACGAGCAGTACTTC
>.|TRBV5-1|TRBJ2-7|TRBD2
CASSLAPSGSPHEQYF
TGCGCCAGCAGCTTGGCGCCTAGCGGGAGTCCCCACGAGCAGTACTTC
>.|TRBV27|TRBJ2-7|TRBD1
CASSFGTGDSYEQYF
TGTGCCAGCAGTTTCGGGACAGGGGACTCCTACGAGCAGTACTTC
>.|TRBV6-5|TRBJ1-1|TRBD1
CASSHNRGRDTEAFF
TGTGCCAGCAGTCACAACAGGGGGCGCGACACTGAAGCTTTCTTT
>.|TRBV4-3|TRBJ2-3|TRBD1
CASSQATQGAEGDTQYF
TGCGCCAGCAGCCAAGCAACACAGGGGGCGGAAGGTGATACGCAGTATTTT
>once|TRBV28|TRBJ2-7|TRBD2
CASSSGSFGEQYF
TGTGCCAGCAGCAGCGGGAGCTTTGGCGAGCAGTACTTC
>once|TRBV30|TRBJ1-1|.
CAWSPTRWTEAFF
TGTGCCTGGAGCCCGACACGTTGGACTGAAGCTTTCTTT
>.|TRBV7-9|TRBJ2-3|TRBD2
CASTGTTDTQYF
TGTGCCAGCACGGGGACTACTGATACGCAGTATTTT
>.|TRBV28|TRBJ2-3|TRBD2
CASKGGRLSTDTQYF
TGTGCCAGCAAGGGAGGGCGGTTGAGCACAGATACGCAGTATTTT
>few|TRBV27|TRBJ2-1|TRBD2
CASSFAHSSGMTNEQFF
TGTGCCAGCAGTTTCGCCCATTCAAGCGGGATGACAAATGAGCAGTTCTTC
>.|TRBV27|TRBJ2-7|TRBD1
CASRDRTYEQYF
TGTGCCAGCAGGGACAGGACCTACGAGCAGTACTTC
>.|TRBV10-3|TRBJ2-2|TRBD1
CAISEPPGTGVRNTGELFF
TGTGCCATCAGTGAACCGCCTGGGACAGGGGTCAGAAACACCGGGGAGCTGTTTTTT
>.|TRBV11-2|TRBJ2-3|TRBD2
CASSLDTGTSGTDTQYF
TGTGCCAGCAGCTTAGATACCGGGACTAGCGGCACAGATACGCAGTATTTT
>.|TRBV13|TRBJ2-3|.
CASSQPSGYLTDTQYF
TGTGCCAGCAGCCAGCCCTCGGGGTATCTCACAGATACGCAGTATTTT
>.|TRBV19|TRBJ1-1|.
CASTLGWAMNTEAFF
TGTGCCAGTACCTTAGGATGGGCAATGAACACTGAAGCTTTCTTT
>.|TRBV11-3|TRBJ2-7|.
CASSQRRPGDRTSYEQYF
TGTGCCAGCAGCCAGAGGAGACCAGGGGACCGAACCTCCTACGAGCAGTACTTC
>.|TRBV15|TRBJ2-1|TRBD1
CATSRTGSSYNEQFF
TGTGCCACCAGCAGGACAGGGAGCTCCTACAATGAGCAGTTCTTC
>few|TRBV11-2|TRBJ1-4|.
CASSLGGEGKLFF
TGTGCCAGCAGCTTAGGAGGGGAGGGAAAACTGTTTTTT
>.|TRBV28|TRBJ1-2|TRBD1
CASSLGAGQRLNYGYTF
TGTGCCAGCAGCCTAGGGGCGGGACAGAGACTTAACTATGGCTACACCTTC
>.|TRBV2|TRBJ1-1|.
CASSVRLMKDTEAFF
TGTGCCAGCAGTGTGCGACTCATGAAGGACACTGAAGCTTTCTTT
>.|TRBV4-3|TRBJ1-5|.
CASSRDRSNQPQHF
TGCGCCAGCAGCCGTGACAGGAGCAATCAGCCCCAGCATTTT
>.|TRBV10-3|TRBJ2-7|.
CATSDILSYEQYF
TGTGCCACCTCCGACATTTTATCCTACGAGCAGTACTTC
>.|TRBV6-6|TRBJ2-7|TRBD1
CASSQPGQVYEQYF
TGTGCCAGCAGTCAACCGGGACAGGTCTACGAGCAGTACTTC
>.|TRBV9|TRBJ2-7|TRBD1
CASSFDRADEQYF
TGTGCCAGCAGCTTCGACAGGGCCGACGAGCAGTACTTC
>.|TRBV6-6|TRBJ2-2|.
CASGGMTGELFF
TGTGCCAGCGGAGGGATGACCGGGGAGCTGTTTTTT
>.|TRBV21-1|TRBJ2-1|.
CASSPRDSKYNEQFF
TGTGCCAGCAGTCCCCGGGACTCCAAGTACAATGAGCAGTTCTTC
>.|TRBV20-1|TRBJ2-3|.
CSARLLDTQYF
TGCAGTGCTAGACTCTTAGATACGCAGTATTTT
>few|TRBV6-1|TRBJ1-1|.
CASSEHRAFF
TGTGCCAGCAGTGAACATCGGGCTTTCTTT
>once|TRBV2|TRBJ2-4|.
CASMGRAKNIQYF
TGTGCCAGCATGGGGAGGGCCAAAAACATTCAGTACTTC
>once|TRBV2|TRBJ1-5|.
CASEPVHNTGFNQPQHF
TGTGCCAGCGAACCTGTACACAACACAGGGTTCAATCAGCCCCAGCATTTT
>.|TRBV28|TRBJ1-5|TRBD1
CASSGRDSAYNQPQHF
TGTGCCAGCAGTGGCCGGGACAGTGCTTACAATCAGCCCCAGCATTTT
>.|TRBV27|TRBJ2-1|TRBD2
CASGLGLAAYNEQFF
TGTGCCAGCGGACTAGGACTAGCGGCCTACAATGAGCAGTTCTTC
>.|TRBV11-3|TRBJ2-5|.
CASSSGGGQETQYF
TGTGCCAGCAGCAGCGGTGGCGGGCAAGAGACCCAGTACTTC
>.|TRBV4-2|TRBJ1-3|TRBD1
CASSHPGTGSGNTIYF
TGTGCCAGCAGCCATCCCGGGACAGGGAGCGGAAACACCATATATTTT
>.|TRBV9|TRBJ2-1|TRBD2
CASSVGLESYNEQFF
TGTGCCAGCAGCGTGGGACTAGAGTCCTACAATGAGCAGTTCTTC
>.|TRBV4-1|TRBJ1-1|.
CASSQPTGRYTEAFF
TGCGCCAGCAGCCAACCAACAGGGCGTTACACTGAAGCTTTCTTT
>once|TRBV4-1|TRBJ1-2|.
CASSQDLAGAHYGYTF
TGCGCCAGCAGCCAAGATTTGGCAGGGGCCCACTATGGCTACACCTTC
>.|TRBV7-2|TRBJ1-1|TRBD1
CASSLEYGTGFLGAFF
TGTGCCAGCAGCTTAGAGTATGGGACAGGGTTTTTGGGGGCTTTCTTT
>few|TRBV4-1|TRBJ2-7|.
CASSQAVSYEQYF
TGCGCCAGCAGCCAAGCCGTCTCCTACGAGCAGTACTTC
>.|TRBV6-6|TRBJ1-2|TRBD1
CASRAGTGTFYGYTF
TGTGCCAGCAGGGCCGGGACAGGAACTTTCTATGGCTACACCTTC
>.|TRBV5-1|TRBJ1-1|TRBD1
CASSFEGAPTEAFF
TGCGCCAGCAGCTTTGAGGGGGCACCCACTGAAGCTTTCTTT
>.|TRBV9|TRBJ2-2|.
CASSVGQTTGELFF
TGTGCCAGCAGCGTCGGACAGACCACCGGGGAGCTGTTTTTT